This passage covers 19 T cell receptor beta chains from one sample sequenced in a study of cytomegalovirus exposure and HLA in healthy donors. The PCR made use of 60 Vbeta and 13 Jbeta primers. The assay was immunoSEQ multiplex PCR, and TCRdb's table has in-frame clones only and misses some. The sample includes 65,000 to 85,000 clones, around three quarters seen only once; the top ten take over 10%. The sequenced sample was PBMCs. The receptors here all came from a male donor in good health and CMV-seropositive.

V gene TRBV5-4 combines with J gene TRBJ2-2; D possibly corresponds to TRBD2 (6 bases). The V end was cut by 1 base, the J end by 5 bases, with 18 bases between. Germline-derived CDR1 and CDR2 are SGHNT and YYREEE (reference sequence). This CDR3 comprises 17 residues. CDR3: CASSLTPPAGPTGELFF. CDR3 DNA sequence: TGTGCCAGCAGCTTGACCCCGCCTGCGGGGCCAACCGGGGAGCTGTTTTTT.

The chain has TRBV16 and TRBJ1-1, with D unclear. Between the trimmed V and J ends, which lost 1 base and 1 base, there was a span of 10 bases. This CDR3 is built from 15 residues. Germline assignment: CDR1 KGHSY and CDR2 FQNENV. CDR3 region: CASSQFSTGNTEAFF. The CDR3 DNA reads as TGTGCCAGCAGCCAATTTTCGACGGGGAACACTGAAGCTTTCTTT.

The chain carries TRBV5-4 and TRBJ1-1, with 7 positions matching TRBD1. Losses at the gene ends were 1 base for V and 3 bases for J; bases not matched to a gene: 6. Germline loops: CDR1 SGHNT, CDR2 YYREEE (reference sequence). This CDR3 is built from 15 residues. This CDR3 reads CASSLSTGEYTEAFF. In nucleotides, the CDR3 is TGTGCCAGCAGCTTGTCTACAGGGGAGTACACTGAAGCTTTCTTT.

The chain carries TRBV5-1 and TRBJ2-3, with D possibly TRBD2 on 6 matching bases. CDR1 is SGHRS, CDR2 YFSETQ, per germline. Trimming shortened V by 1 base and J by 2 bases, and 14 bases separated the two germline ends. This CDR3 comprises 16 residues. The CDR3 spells CASSLTQQRVTDTQYF. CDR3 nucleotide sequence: TGCGCCAGCAGCTTGACTCAGCAGCGGGTCACAGATACGCAGTATTTT.

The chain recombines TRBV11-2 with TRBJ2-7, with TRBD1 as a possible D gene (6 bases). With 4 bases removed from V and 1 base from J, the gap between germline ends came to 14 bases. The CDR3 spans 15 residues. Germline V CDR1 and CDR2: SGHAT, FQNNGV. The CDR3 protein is CASSSWTADSYEQYF. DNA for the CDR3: TGTGCCAGCAGCTCCTGGACAGCCGATTCCTACGAGCAGTACTTC.

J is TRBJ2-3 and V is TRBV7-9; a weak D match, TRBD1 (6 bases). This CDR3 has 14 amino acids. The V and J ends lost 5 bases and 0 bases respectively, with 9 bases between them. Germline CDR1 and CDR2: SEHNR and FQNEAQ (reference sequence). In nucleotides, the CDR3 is TGTGCCAGCAGCCTAGGGACAAGCACAGATACGCAGTATTTT. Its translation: CASSLGTSTDTQYF. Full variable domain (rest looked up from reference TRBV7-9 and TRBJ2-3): DTGVSQNPRHKITKRGQNVTFRCDPISEHNRLYWYRQTLGQGPEFLTYFQNEAQLEKSRLLSDRFSAERPKGSFSTLEIQRTEQGDSAMYLCASSLGTSTDTQYFGPGTRLTVL.

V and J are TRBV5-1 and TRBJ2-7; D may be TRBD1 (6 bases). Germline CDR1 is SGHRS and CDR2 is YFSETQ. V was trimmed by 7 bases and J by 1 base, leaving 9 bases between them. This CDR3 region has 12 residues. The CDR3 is CASHGQSYEQYF. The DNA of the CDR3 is TGCGCCAGCCATGGACAGTCCTACGAGCAGTACTTC.

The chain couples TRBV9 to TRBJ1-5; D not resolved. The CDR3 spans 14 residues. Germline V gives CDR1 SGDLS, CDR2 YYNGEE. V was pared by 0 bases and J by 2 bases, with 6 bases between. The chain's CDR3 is CASSVGEGNQPQHF. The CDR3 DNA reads TGTGCCAGCAGCGTAGGCGAGGGCAATCAGCCCCAGCATTTT.

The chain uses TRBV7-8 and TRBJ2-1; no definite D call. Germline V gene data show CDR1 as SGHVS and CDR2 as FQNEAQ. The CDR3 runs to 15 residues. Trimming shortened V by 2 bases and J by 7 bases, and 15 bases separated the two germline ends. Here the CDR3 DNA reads TGTGCCAGCAGCTTAAAACGGGTTCAAACAAATGAGCAGTTCTTC. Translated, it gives CASSLKRVQTNEQFF.

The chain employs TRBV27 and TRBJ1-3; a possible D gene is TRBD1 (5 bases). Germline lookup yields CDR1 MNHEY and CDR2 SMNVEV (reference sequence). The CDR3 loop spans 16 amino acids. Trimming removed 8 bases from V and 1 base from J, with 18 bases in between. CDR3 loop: CASRRPPGGSGNTIYF. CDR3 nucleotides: TGTGCCAGCCGCAGGCCGCCGGGGGGTTCTGGAAACACCATATATTTT.

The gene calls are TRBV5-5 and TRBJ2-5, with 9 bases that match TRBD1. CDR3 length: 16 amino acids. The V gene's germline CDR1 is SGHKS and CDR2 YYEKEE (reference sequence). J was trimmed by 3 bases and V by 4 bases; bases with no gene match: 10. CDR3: CASSPHPTGGKETQYF. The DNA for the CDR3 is TGTGCCAGCAGCCCACACCCGACAGGGGGTAAAGAGACCCAGTACTTC.

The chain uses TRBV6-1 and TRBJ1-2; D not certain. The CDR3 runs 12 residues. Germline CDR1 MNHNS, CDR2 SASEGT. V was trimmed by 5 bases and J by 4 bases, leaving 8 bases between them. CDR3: CASSPSSYGYTF. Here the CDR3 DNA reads TGTGCCAGCAGTCCCTCCAGCTATGGCTACACCTTC.

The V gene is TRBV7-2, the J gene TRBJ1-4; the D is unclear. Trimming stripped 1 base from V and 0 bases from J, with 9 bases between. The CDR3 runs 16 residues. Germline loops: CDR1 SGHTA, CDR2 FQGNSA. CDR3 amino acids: CASSLEQIATNEKLFF. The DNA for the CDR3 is TGTGCCAGCAGCTTAGAACAGATTGCAACTAATGAAAAACTGTTTTTT.

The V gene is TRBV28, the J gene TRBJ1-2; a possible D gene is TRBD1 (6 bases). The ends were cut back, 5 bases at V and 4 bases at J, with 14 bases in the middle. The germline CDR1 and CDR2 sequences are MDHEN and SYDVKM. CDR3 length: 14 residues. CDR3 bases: TGTGCCAGCAGTCCCCGACAGGAGCGCTATGGCTACACCTTC. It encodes CASSPRQERYGYTF.

CDR3 amino acids: CASSYSSGITEAFF. The CDR3 coding sequence is TGTGCCAGCAGTTACTCTTCCGGGATCACTGAAGCTTTCTTT. The chain links TRBV6-6 to TRBJ1-1; D gene uncertain. The CDR3 is made up of 14 amino acids. V lost 0 bases and J 4 bases, leaving 9 bases between the germline ends. Germline CDR1 reads MNHNY; CDR2 reads SVGAGI (reference sequence).

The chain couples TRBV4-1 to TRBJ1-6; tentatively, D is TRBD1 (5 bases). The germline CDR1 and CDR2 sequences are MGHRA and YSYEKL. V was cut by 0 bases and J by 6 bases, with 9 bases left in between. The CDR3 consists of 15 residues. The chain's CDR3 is CASSQEAGSNSPLHF. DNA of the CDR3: TGCGCCAGCAGCCAAGAGGCAGGGTCTAATTCACCCCTCCACTTT.

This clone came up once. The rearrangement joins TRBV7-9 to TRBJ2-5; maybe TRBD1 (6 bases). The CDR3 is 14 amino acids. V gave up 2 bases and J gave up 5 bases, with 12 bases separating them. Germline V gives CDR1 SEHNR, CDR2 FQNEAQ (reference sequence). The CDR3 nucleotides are TGTGCCAGCAGCTTAACTGGACAGACGGAGACCCAGTACTTC. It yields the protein CASSLTGQTETQYF.

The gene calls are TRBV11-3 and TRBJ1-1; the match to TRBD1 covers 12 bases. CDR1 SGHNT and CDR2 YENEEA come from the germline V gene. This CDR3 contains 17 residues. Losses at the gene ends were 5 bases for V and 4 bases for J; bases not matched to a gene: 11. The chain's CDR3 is CASSPGTGGFRGTEAFF. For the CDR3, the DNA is TGTGCCAGCAGCCCCGGGACAGGGGGCTTTCGTGGCACTGAAGCTTTCTTT.

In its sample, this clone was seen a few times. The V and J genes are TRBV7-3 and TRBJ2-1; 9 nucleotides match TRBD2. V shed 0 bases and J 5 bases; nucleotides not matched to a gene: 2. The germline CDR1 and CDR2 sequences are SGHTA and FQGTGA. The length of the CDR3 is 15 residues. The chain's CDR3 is CASSLTSGSNNEQFF. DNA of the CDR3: TGTGCCAGCAGCTTAACTAGCGGGAGCAACAATGAGCAGTTCTTC. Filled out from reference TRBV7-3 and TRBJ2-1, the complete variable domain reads GAGVSQTPSNKVTEKGKYVELRCDPISGHTALYWYRQSLGQGPEFLIYFQGTGAADDSGLPNDRFFAVRPEGSVSTLKIQRTERGDSAVYLCASSLTSGSNNEQFFGPGTRLTVL.